This T cell receptor (beta chain) appears in the sequencing data of a study of blood T cell repertoires in COVID-19. Method: immunoSEQ multiplex PCR; TCRdb's copy keeps in-frame clones and lacks some. This sample carries approximately 96,000 clones, 90% to 95% of them seen once, and the ten largest clones take around 4.7%. Per germline, CDR1 SNHLY and CDR2 FYNNEI. The CDR3 sequence is 16 residues long. Trimming shortened V by 5 bases and J by 0 bases, and 14 bases separated the two germline ends. The sample comprised peripheral blood. The sequence was obtained from a human donor with active COVID-19. The donor label of this sample is uncertain. This rearrangement joins TRBV2 to TRBJ1-3, with D unclear. DNA of the CDR3: TGTGCCAGCAGTACCCTACAGAGAGCCTCTGGAAACACCATATATTTT. Its translation is CASSTLQRASGNTIYF.